Following are 19 T cell receptor beta chains from one sample sequenced in a study of Graves' ophthalmopathy and Graves' hyperthyroidism. Amplification of TCR beta CDR3 regions used RNA transcripts. A first-round RT-PCR used HTBI primers, followed by a second-round multiplex PCR. TCRdb fed the multiplex PCR reads into MiXCR, producing one record per CDR3 protein. The top ten clones hold around 10% of a sample with over a million distinct CDR3 sequences, about two fifths of them seen once. The source material was peripheral blood or thyroid tissue (not recorded which). The receptors were gathered from an adult man with Graves' hyperthyroidism.

Concerning this clonotype: This clone may be a read error of a much larger clone one base away. The chain joins TRBV15 to TRBJ2-2; the D gene could be TRBD1 or TRBD2 (6 bases each). In germline, CDR1 is LNHNV, CDR2 YYDKDF (reference sequence). The CDR3 consists of 15 residues. V dropped 1 base and J dropped 5 bases, with 11 bases sitting between them. CDR3 sequence (DNA): TGTGCCACCAGCAGAGGGGGGGCACCAACCGGGGAGCTGTTTTTT. This translates into CATSRGGAPTGELFF.

This clonotype was seen repeatedly, ten times or more. CDR3 in amino acids: CASSLRTGGMVDGYTF. In DNA form, the CDR3 reads TGTGCCAGCAGCTTAAGAACAGGGGGAATGGTGGATGGCTACACCTTC. The chain is built from TRBV7-2 and TRBJ1-2; 8 bases align to TRBD1. This CDR3 region has 16 residues. Germline V CDR1 and CDR2: SGHTA, FQGNSA. The V segment lost 2 bases and the J segment 6 bases; nucleotides outside the gene matches: 11.

Regarding this clonotype: Germline is not matched at one junction end, which may reflect a read error. The chain combines TRBV5-6 with TRBJ1-5; 9 bases map to TRBD1. The CDR3 extends over 13 amino acids. Germline loops: CDR1 SGHDT, CDR2 YYEEEE. CDR3 sequence (DNA): TGTGCCTGCAGCTCGGACAGGGGCCAGCCCCAGCATTTT. Translated, it gives CACSSDRGQPQHF.

This clonotype was picked up a small number of times. The V gene is TRBV7-9, the J gene TRBJ2-5; TRBD1 might be the D (5 bases). CDR1 and CDR2 (germline): SEHNR, FQNEAQ (reference sequence). With 2 bases removed from V and 3 bases from J, the gap between germline ends came to 16 bases. CDR3 size: 16 residues. CDR3 DNA: TGTGCCAGCAGCTTACGAGCTCAGGGTTTGGAAGAGACCCAGTACTTC. It translates to CASSLRAQGLEETQYF.

Many counts were recorded for this clonotype. The chain joins TRBV7-8 to TRBJ1-1; no clear D. V lost 5 bases and J 4 bases, leaving 8 bases between the germline ends. Germline V gene data show CDR1 as SGHVS and CDR2 as FQNEAQ. The CDR3 sequence is 12 residues long. CDR3 loop: CASSATPTEAFF. DNA of the CDR3: TGTGCCAGCAGCGCAACCCCCACTGAAGCTTTCTTT. The whole variable domain, remainder taken from reference TRBV7-8 and TRBJ1-1, is GAGVSQSPRYKVAKRGQDVALRCDPISGHVSLFWYQQALGQGPEFLTYFQNEAQLDKSGLPSDRFFAERPEGSVSTLKIQRTQQEDSAVYLCASSATPTEAFFGQGTRLTVV.

The chain recombines TRBV20-1 with TRBJ2-2, with 10 nucleotides matching TRBD2. The trim removed 5 bases at V and 7 bases at J, leaving 4 bases unmatched. CDR1 DFQATT and CDR2 SNEGSKA come from the germline V gene (reference sequence). The CDR3 spans 13 residues. The CDR3 DNA reads as TGCAGTGCTGGACTAGCGGAAAACGGGGAGCTGTTTTTT. Protein sequence: CSAGLAENGELFF.

This clonotype was recorded many times. The chain is built from TRBV7-2 and TRBJ2-5, with 7 bases fitting TRBD2. This CDR3 contains 16 residues. With 3 bases clipped from V and 5 bases from J, the junction kept 12 bases outside the gene matches. Germline V lookup: CDR1 SGHTA, CDR2 FQGNSA. In DNA, the CDR3 is TGTGCCAGCAGCTTCACCAGTAGCGGGCCGATGGAGACCCAGTACTTC. It specifies CASSFTSSGPMETQYF.

Details on this clonotype: With a much larger clone just one base away, this may be a read error. The chain couples TRBV10-2 to TRBJ2-7; maybe TRBD1 (7 bases). CDR1 WSHSY and CDR2 SAAADI come from the germline V gene. V shed 3 bases and J shed 3 bases, with 12 bases lying between them. CDR3 length: 14 amino acids. The CDR3 spells CASSEGRGDYEQYF. The CDR3 DNA is TGCGCCAGCAGTGAAGGCAGGGGGGACTACGAGCAGTACTTC.

This clonotype was counted only a few times. This chain uses TRBV7-3 with TRBJ1-2, with 8 positions matching TRBD1. The ends lost 5 bases at V and 8 bases at J; junction bases unmatched: 10. Germline assignment: CDR1 SGHTA and CDR2 FQGTGA. CDR3 size: 14 residues. CDR3 DNA: TGTGCCAGCAGCAGTACCGCCGGGACAGGCGGCTACACCTTC. Its translation is CASSSTAGTGGYTF.

The sample holds many counts of this clonotype. The chain couples TRBV20-1 to TRBJ1-2; D gene uncertain. Germline V CDR1 and CDR2: DFQATT, SNEGSKA (reference sequence). The CDR3 is 13 residues long. The V and J ends lost 5 bases and 1 base respectively, with 11 bases between them. CDR3: CSARQDINYGYTF. CDR3 nucleotides: TGCAGTGCTCGTCAGGATATTAACTATGGCTACACCTTC.

At least ten counts were recorded for this clonotype. The chain employs TRBV7-9 and TRBJ1-1, with D possibly TRBD1 on 5 matching bases. V was trimmed by 5 bases and J by 1 base, leaving 14 bases between them. Germline CDR1 reads SEHNR; CDR2 reads FQNEAQ (reference sequence). This CDR3 is 15 amino acids long. The CDR3 spells CASSAQPGQNTEAFF. The CDR3 nucleotides are TGTGCCAGCAGCGCCCAACCGGGGCAGAACACTGAAGCTTTCTTT.

This clonotype has a count of ten or more. This chain uses TRBV7-2 with TRBJ1-6, with D tentatively TRBD1 (5 bases). Germline CDR1 reads SGHTA; CDR2 reads FQGNSA. This CDR3 contains 18 residues. V lost 1 base to trimming and J lost 8 bases, with 21 bases between them. The CDR3 sequence: CASSLDGTSPVDDSPLHF. DNA for the CDR3: TGTGCCAGCAGCTTAGATGGGACCTCTCCCGTTGATGATTCACCCCTCCACTTT. Combining the CDR3 with reference TRBV7-2 and TRBJ1-6 gives the whole variable domain GAGVSQSPSNKVTEKGKDVELRCDPISGHTALYWYRQSLGQGLEFLIYFQGNSAPDKSGLPSDRFSAERTGGSVSTLTIQRTQQEDSAVYLCASSLDGTSPVDDSPLHFGNGTRLTVT.

The chain employs TRBV6-1 and TRBJ2-7; a weak D match, TRBD2 (5 bases). Germline V gene sequence: CDR1 MNHNS, CDR2 SASEGT. CDR3 size: 11 residues. The germline V and J ends were trimmed by 5 bases and 12 bases, with 14 bases remaining between them. The CDR3 spells CASSRSGGPYF. In DNA form, the CDR3 reads TGTGCCAGCAGTAGGTCAGGCGGGCCGTACTTC.

This clonotype was seen ten or more times. This rearrangement joins TRBV6-5 to TRBJ1-1; 7 nucleotides agree with TRBD1. Unmatched junction bases numbered 7, after V lost 8 bases and J lost 4 bases. Germline loops: CDR1 MNHEY, CDR2 SVGAGI. The CDR3 is 13 residues long. Here the CDR3 reads CASGDRVPTEAFF. In DNA form, the CDR3 reads TGTGCCAGCGGCGACAGGGTCCCCACTGAAGCTTTCTTT.

The table lists this clonotype with many counts. This chain uses TRBV10-3 with TRBJ2-7; D is undetermined. Between the trimmed V and J ends, which lost 3 bases and 2 bases, there was a span of 8 bases. Looked up from germline, CDR1 is ENHRY and CDR2 is SYGVKD. The CDR3 totals 13 residues. The CDR3 region is CAISEGVTYEQYF. CDR3 in DNA: TGTGCCATCAGTGAAGGAGTTACCTACGAGCAGTACTTC.

The J gene is TRBJ2-7, the V gene TRBV6-5; either TRBD1 or TRBD2 may supply D (5 bases each). The germline V gene encodes CDR1 MNHEY and CDR2 SVGAGI. The CDR3 covers 14 residues. Trimming took off 11 bases at V and 2 bases at J, with 19 bases between the two ends. The DNA of the CDR3 is TGTGCCGCTTCCGGGACGGAGAGCCCCTACGAGCAGTACTTC. Translating it yields CAASGTESPYEQYF.

The table lists this clonotype with many counts. The chain is built from TRBV15 and TRBJ2-7; a weak D match, TRBD2 (6 bases). With 3 bases removed from V and 5 bases from J, the gap between germline ends came to 14 bases. The CDR3 is 14 amino acids. CDR1 and CDR2 (germline): LNHNV, YYDKDF (reference sequence). CDR3 nucleotides: TGTGCCACCAGCAGTCCAGGGTGGGAGGACGAGCAGTACTTC. This sequence encodes CATSSPGWEDEQYF.

J is TRBJ2-7 and V is TRBV10-3, with a weak D call TRBD2 (6 bases). The V end lost 10 bases, the J end lost 4 bases, and 26 bases lay between the germline ends. CDR3 length equals 16 residues. CDR1 ENHRY and CDR2 SYGVKD come from the germline V gene. The DNA for the CDR3 is TGTGCCAGCAGGGATCGGGAAGGTAGCGGTCTTTACGAGCAGTACTTC. Protein product: CASRDREGSGLYEQYF.

The genes are TRBV25-1 and TRBJ1-5, with a weak D call TRBD1 (5 bases). The CDR3 loop spans 13 amino acids. Deletions cut 5 bases from V and 9 bases from J, with 14 bases between. Germline V gene lookup returns CDR1 MGHDK and CDR2 SYGVNS. CDR3 sequence reads: CASSYGASGPQHF. In nucleotides, the CDR3 is TGTGCCAGCAGTTACGGGGCCTCTGGGCCCCAGCATTTT.